This paragraph covers one T cell receptor beta chain sequence. Its antigen is not known. Germline V gives CDR1 LNHDA, CDR2 SQIVND (reference sequence). Trimming took off 3 bases at V and 5 bases at J, with 11 bases between the two ends. There are 14 residues in the CDR3. This sample was taken from a study of vaccination effects on CD4 cells after COVID-19. Findings and limits, study-wide: Clones from infection and from vaccination both contracted markedly late after vaccination. Most post-vaccine spike-reactive clones in convalescents were new, not infection-derived.

ViraFEST expansion of antigen-specific CD4+ T cells with viral peptide pools preceded sequencing. Subsequent to a culture period of around 10 days, CD4+ T cells were isolated. This individual contracted SARS-CoV-2 between March and December 2020, as verified by PCR. Half-medium exchanges with IL-2 medium took place on days 3 and 7. The table came from immunoSEQ multiplex PCR; TCRdb's copy has only in-frame clones and leaves some out. The table includes about 45,000 clones, under 80% detected once. This chain connects TRBV19 to TRBJ1-5; D is ambiguous. Specimen: CD4+ T cells from PBMCs cultured with a peptide pool, collected before COVID-19 vaccination. This receptor was taken from a human donor who had a prior SARS-CoV-2 infection. CDR3 loop: CASSIRHGDQPQHF. The CDR3 DNA reads TGTGCCAGTAGTATCCGACACGGGGATCAGCCCCAGCATTTT.